The 26 T cell receptor beta chains listed next were all sequenced from one sample in a study of OX40 agonist ivuxolimab in advanced cancers. Generated by immunoSEQ multiplex PCR, the TCRdb table keeps only in-frame clones and is missing some. The table lists under 15,000 clones, approximately 80% of them singletons. Source: CD4+ or CD8+ T cells sorted from blood, taken in a trial of the OX40 agonist ivuxolimab. These receptors were obtained from an adult with an advanced solid tumor such as melanoma, head and neck, liver or kidney cancer.

The chain employs TRBV27 and TRBJ2-7, with 7 bases aligning to TRBD1. This CDR3 has 15 residues. The V segment lost 5 bases and the J segment 9 bases; nucleotides outside the gene matches: 16. The germline gives CDR1 MNHEY, CDR2 SMNVEV (reference sequence). CDR3 residues: CASSTPGQSYEGQYF. The CDR3, as DNA: TGTGCCAGCAGTACGCCGGGACAGTCCTACGAGGGGCAGTACTTC.

This chain connects TRBV6-5 to TRBJ1-1; D gene uncertain. Germline V gives CDR1 MNHEY, CDR2 SVGAGI. CDR3 length: 13 amino acids. Deletions cut 6 bases from V and 0 bases from J, with 8 bases between. The CDR3 nucleotides are TGTGCCAGCAGCACCCATATGAACACTGAAGCTTTCTTT. Translation gives CASSTHMNTEAFF.

The chain employs TRBV27 and TRBJ2-3; 11 bases align to TRBD2. In germline, CDR1 is MNHEY, CDR2 SMNVEV (reference sequence). The CDR3 runs to 15 residues. The J segment lost 5 bases and the V segment lost 3 bases, leaving 4 bases of the junction unmatched. CDR3 region: CASSFSGGAIDTQYF. The CDR3 DNA follows: TGTGCCAGCAGTTTTAGCGGGGGGGCCATAGATACGCAGTATTTT.

This clone has a handful of counts. The V and J genes are TRBV27 and TRBJ2-7, with D possibly matching TRBD1 (6 bases). The CDR3 sequence is 13 residues long. Germline V gives CDR1 MNHEY, CDR2 SMNVEV (reference sequence). Deletions cut 8 bases from V and 1 base from J, with 12 bases between. CDR3 in DNA: TGTGCCAGCGGGGCAGGACAGTCCTACGAGCAGTACTTC. Protein sequence: CASGAGQSYEQYF.

The chain links TRBV6-1 to TRBJ2-5, with TRBD2 as a possible D gene (6 bases). The CDR3 is 12 residues long. Germline V CDR1 and CDR2: MNHNS, SASEGT. V lost 7 bases to trimming and J lost 2 bases, with 8 bases between them. CDR3 region: CASTGTQETQYF. The DNA of the CDR3 is TGTGCCAGCACCGGGACTCAAGAGACCCAGTACTTC.

The chain links TRBV6-1 to TRBJ2-5; 10 positions agree with TRBD2. Germline-derived CDR1 and CDR2 are MNHNS and SASEGT. The CDR3 has 15 residues. V was pared by 8 bases and J by 2 bases, with 8 bases of the junction left unmatched. In nucleotides, the CDR3 is TGTGCCAGCGGTAGGGATAGCGGGGGGCAAGAGACCCAGTACTTC. Encoded protein: CASGRDSGGQETQYF.

V is TRBV7-9 and J is TRBJ1-2, with a tentative D call TRBD1 (5 bases). Per the germline V gene, CDR1 is SEHNR and CDR2 is FQNEAQ (reference sequence). Trimming removed 3 bases from V and 2 bases from J, with 10 bases in between. CDR3 length: 14 residues. The CDR3 sequence is CASSFQDMNYGYTF. The CDR3 DNA sequence: TGTGCCAGCAGCTTCCAGGACATGAACTATGGCTACACCTTC.

The chain employs TRBV7-2 and TRBJ2-7; TRBD2 agrees at 9 bases. CDR1 is SGHTA, CDR2 FQGNSA, per germline. The CDR3 has 14 residues. V gave up 4 bases and J gave up 7 bases; unmatched junction bases: 8. The CDR3 loop is CASSSSGAFGEQYF. The CDR3 nucleotides read TGTGCCAGCAGCTCTAGCGGGGCCTTTGGGGAGCAGTACTTC. Complete variable domain (other parts from reference TRBV7-2 and TRBJ2-7): GAGVSQSPSNKVTEKGKDVELRCDPISGHTALYWYRQSLGQGLEFLIYFQGNSAPDKSGLPSDRFSAERTGGSVSTLTIQRTQQEDSAVYLCASSSSGAFGEQYFGPGTRLTVT.

This CDR3 is CASSSLEVMAYEQYF. The CDR3 DNA reads as TGTGCCAGCAGCTCCCTTGAGGTAATGGCCTACGAGCAGTACTTC. The chain employs TRBV7-9 and TRBJ2-7; the D is unclear. Trimming shortened V by 4 bases and J by 2 bases, and 15 bases separated the two germline ends. The CDR3 extends over 15 amino acids. Germline V gene lookup returns CDR1 SEHNR and CDR2 FQNEAQ (reference sequence). The complete variable domain, with remaining parts taken from reference TRBV7-9 and TRBJ2-7, reads DTGVSQNPRHKITKRGQNVTFRCDPISEHNRLYWYRQTLGQGPEFLTYFQNEAQLEKSRLLSDRFSAERPKGSFSTLEIQRTEQGDSAMYLCASSSLEVMAYEQYFGPGTRLTVT.

The V and J genes are TRBV29-1 and TRBJ2-7; TRBD2 aligns across 16 bases. CDR3 length equals 18 residues. Germline CDR1 SQVTM, CDR2 ANQGSEA. J gave up 2 bases and V 6 bases, and 13 bases lay outside the gene matches. CDR3 residues: CSVASGTSGRAHTYEQYF. CDR3 bases: TGCAGCGTAGCCTCCGGGACTAGCGGGAGGGCTCACACCTACGAGCAGTACTTC.

This clone was counted once. The chain is built from TRBV11-1 and TRBJ2-5; possible D gene TRBD2, 6 bases. V lost 0 bases to trimming and J lost 3 bases, with 11 bases between them. CDR3 length equals 15 residues. Germline assignment: CDR1 SGHAT and CDR2 FQDESV (reference sequence). CDR3 nucleotides: TGTGCCAGCAGCTTAGCTGCCACGGGGGAAGAGACCCAGTACTTC. Its translation is CASSLAATGEETQYF.

A single count supports this clone. V and J are TRBV5-1 and TRBJ2-1, with D unclear. V was pared by 2 bases and J by 6 bases, with 12 bases between. This CDR3 is built from 14 residues. The germline gives CDR1 SGHRS, CDR2 YFSETQ. The CDR3 DNA follows: TGCGCCAGCAGCTTCGGTGGCCCGGTCAATGAGCAGTTCTTC. This sequence encodes CASSFGGPVNEQFF. The variable domain in full, completed from reference TRBV5-1 and TRBJ2-1, reads KAGVTQTPRYLIKTRGQQVTLSCSPISGHRSVSWYQQTPGQGLQFLFEYFSETQRNKGNFPGRFSGRQFSNSRSEMNVSTLELGDSALYLCASSFGGPVNEQFFGPGTRLTVL.

The CDR3 sequence: CASSPTQREKLFF. The CDR3 DNA is TGTGCCAGCAGCCCAACCCAAAGGGAAAAACTGTTTTTT. V and J are TRBV7-9 and TRBJ1-4; D call uncertain. The V and J ends lost 5 bases and 8 bases respectively, with 12 bases between them. The CDR3 length is 13 residues. Germline CDR1 reads SEHNR; CDR2 reads FQNEAQ (reference sequence).

The chain is built from TRBV28 and TRBJ2-5, with D perhaps matching TRBD2 (5 bases). Germline values: CDR1 MDHEN, CDR2 SYDVKM. The CDR3 runs to 13 residues. Trimming shortened V by 3 bases and J by 5 bases, and 10 bases separated the two germline ends. CDR3 amino acids: CASSFESGETQYF. CDR3 coding DNA: TGTGCCAGCAGTTTCGAGTCGGGGGAGACCCAGTACTTC.

J is TRBJ1-4 and V is TRBV2; no reliable D call. Germline loops: CDR1 SNHLY, CDR2 FYNNEI. Between the trimmed V and J ends, which lost 8 bases and 2 bases, there was a span of 9 bases. CDR3 length equals 13 residues. DNA of the CDR3: TGTGCCAGCTGTAGGGTGACTAATGAAAAACTGTTTTTT. Translated: CASCRVTNEKLFF.

On this clone: A single base separates this from a much larger clone, so it may be a read error. Other DNA sequences in the sample encode the same CDR3. V is TRBV10-1 and J is TRBJ2-7, with 7 bases fitting TRBD1. V lost 0 bases to trimming and J lost 5 bases; unmatched junction nucleotides: 7. The germline gives CDR1 WNHNN, CDR2 SYGVQD (reference sequence). The CDR3 spans 15 residues. The CDR3 here is CASSESPSGGNEQYF. The CDR3 bases are TGCGCCAGCAGTGAGTCACCGTCAGGGGGTAACGAGCAGTACTTC.

CDR3 amino acids: CASSELAGHTEAFF. CDR3 bases: TGTGCCAGCAGTGAGTTGGCAGGGCATACTGAAGCTTTCTTT. The rearrangement uses TRBV2 and TRBJ1-1, with D possibly matching TRBD1 (5 bases). Germline CDR1 reads SNHLY; CDR2 reads FYNNEI. Trimming shortened V by 3 bases and J by 5 bases, and 13 bases separated the two germline ends. The CDR3 is 14 residues long.

This clone appeared once. The genes are TRBV6-5 and TRBJ2-7; 8 bases fit TRBD2. The CDR3 has 15 residues. CDR1 is MNHEY and CDR2 is SVGAGI in the germline V gene. The V segment lost 2 bases and the J segment 4 bases; nucleotides outside the gene matches: 7. This CDR3 is CASSYAGLGDYEQYF. CDR3 nucleotides: TGTGCCAGCAGTTACGCGGGACTAGGAGATTACGAGCAGTACTTC.

This clone was observed a handful of times. The chain combines TRBV6-4 with TRBJ2-1; 15 bases agree with TRBD2. Losses at the gene ends were 6 bases for V and 8 bases for J; bases not matched to a gene: 2. CDR3 size: 14 residues. The V gene's germline CDR1 is MRHNA and CDR2 SNTAGT. The CDR3 nucleotides are TGTGCCAGCAGCGGACTAGCGGGGGGGGATGAGCAGTTCTTC. Translation gives CASSGLAGGDEQFF.

CDR3 nucleotides: TGTGCCAGCAGCCGAAGACCGGGACAGGGCTCCTACGAGCAGTACTTC. Its translation: CASSRRPGQGSYEQYF. J is TRBJ2-7 and V is TRBV7-9; 9 positions match TRBD1. This CDR3 spans 16 amino acids. V lost 5 bases, J lost 0 bases, and 8 bases stayed unmatched. The germline gives CDR1 SEHNR, CDR2 FQNEAQ (reference sequence).

In its sample, this clone was seen once. The rearrangement uses TRBV6-5 and TRBJ2-1, with TRBD1 identical over 11 bases. The CDR3 runs 16 residues. V lost 4 bases, J lost 5 bases, and 7 bases stayed unmatched. CDR1 and CDR2 (germline): MNHEY, SVGAGI. The CDR3 is CASSSRDRGLDNEQFF. CDR3 nucleotide sequence: TGTGCCAGCAGTTCCCGGGACAGGGGGTTGGACAATGAGCAGTTCTTC.

This chain uses TRBV6-4 with TRBJ2-3; 11 nucleotides match TRBD2. Per the germline V gene, CDR1 is MRHNA and CDR2 is SNTAGT. J was trimmed by 0 bases and V by 5 bases; bases with no gene match: 1. The CDR3 contains 15 residues. CDR3 loop: CASSRTSGSTDTQYF. Here the CDR3 DNA reads TGTGCCAGCAGTCGGACTAGCGGGAGCACAGATACGCAGTATTTT.

This sequence joins TRBV6-4 and TRBJ1-2, with a weak D call TRBD1 (6 bases). Looked up from germline, CDR1 is MRHNA and CDR2 is SNTAGT. Trimming cost V 2 bases and J 4 bases, with 17 bases left between them. This CDR3 spans 16 amino acids. CDR3 nucleotide sequence: TGTGCCAGCAGTGACGAAACTAGGGACACCGTCTATGGCTACACCTTC. It is translated as CASSDETRDTVYGYTF.

This chain links TRBV18 with TRBJ1-1; TRBD1 might be the D (5 bases). Germline V gene data show CDR1 as KGHSH and CDR2 as LQKENI. The CDR3 has 15 residues. V shed 1 base and J shed 0 bases, with 9 bases lying between them. The CDR3 here is CASSPLQDMNTEAFF. In DNA form, the CDR3 reads TGTGCCAGCTCACCACTACAGGATATGAACACTGAAGCTTTCTTT.

The chain links TRBV4-1 to TRBJ2-3; weak D call: TRBD1 (6 bases). Germline values: CDR1 MGHRA, CDR2 YSYEKL. Between the trimmed V and J ends, which lost 0 bases and 0 bases, there was a span of 7 bases. This CDR3 is 15 amino acids long. CDR3 nucleotide sequence: TGCGCCAGCAGCCAAGAGAGGGGGAGCACAGATACGCAGTATTTT. This gives the protein CASSQERGSTDTQYF.

This clone occurred once. V is TRBV28 and J is TRBJ2-1; D remains unclear. Germline V gene sequence: CDR1 MDHEN, CDR2 SYDVKM. The CDR3 spans 16 residues. V gave up 2 bases and J gave up 0 bases, with 11 bases separating them. Written as DNA, the CDR3 is TGTGCCAGCAGTTTAGGTATCATGGCCTCCTACAATGAGCAGTTCTTC. It translates to CASSLGIMASYNEQFF.